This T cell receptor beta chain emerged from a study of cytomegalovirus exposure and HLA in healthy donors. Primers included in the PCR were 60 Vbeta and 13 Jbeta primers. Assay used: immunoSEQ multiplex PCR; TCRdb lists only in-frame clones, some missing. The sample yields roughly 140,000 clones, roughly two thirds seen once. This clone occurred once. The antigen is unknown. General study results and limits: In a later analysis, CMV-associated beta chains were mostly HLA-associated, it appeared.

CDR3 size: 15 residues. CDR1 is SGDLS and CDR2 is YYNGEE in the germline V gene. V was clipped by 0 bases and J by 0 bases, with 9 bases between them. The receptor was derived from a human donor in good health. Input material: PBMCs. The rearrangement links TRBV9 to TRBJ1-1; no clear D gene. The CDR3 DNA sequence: TGTGCCAGCAGCGTAGGGGCACTCTTGAACACTGAAGCTTTCTTT. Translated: CASSVGALLNTEAFF.